This entry lists 12 T cell receptor beta chains sequenced from one sample in a study of identical twins. TCRdb redid the calling of the 5' RACE reads with MiXCR, one entry per CDR3 protein. Of 700,000 or so distinct CDR3 sequences in the sample, less than 25% were seen once. These data were also reused for a study on T cells expressing NK-cell markers.

The sample was PBMCs. Source of these receptors: a woman aged 18-29 years in good health.

The chain uses TRBV2 and TRBJ2-3; D is ambiguous. Trimming took 3 bases from V and 2 from J, leaving 9 bases between them. Germline V gene data show CDR1 as SNHLY and CDR2 as FYNNEI. This CDR3 has 14 amino acids. The chain's CDR3 is CASSEVTSTDTQYF. CDR3 coding DNA: TGTGCCAGCAGTGAGGTAACCTCCACAGATACGCAGTATTTT.

This clonotype occurred many times. The CDR3 nucleotides read TGTGCCAGCAGTTCACAGGCTACGAACACTGAAGCTTTCTTT. Protein sequence: CASSSQATNTEAFF. V usage is TRBV12-3 or TRBV12-4 and J usage is TRBJ1-1, with D perhaps matching TRBD1 (5 bases). CDR3 length: 14 residues. V shed 4 bases and J shed 1 base, with 10 bases lying between them.

This clonotype was detected a few times. V is TRBV12-3 or TRBV12-4 and J is TRBJ2-2; TRBD2 agrees at 11 bases. V dropped 7 bases and J dropped 4; count of bases not matched to a gene: 11. There are 17 residues in the CDR3. For the CDR3, the DNA is TGTGCCAGCACCCCACTAGCGGGAGTATTTGGCACCGGGGAGCTGTTTTTT. It yields the protein CASTPLAGVFGTGELFF.

The chain is built from TRBV20-1 and TRBJ2-3; TRBD2 agrees at 8 bases. This CDR3 contains 13 residues. The germline V gene encodes CDR1 DFQATT and CDR2 SNEGSKA (reference sequence). CDR3 sequence reads: CSAWAGGVDTQYF. CDR3 nucleotide sequence: TGCAGCGCTTGGGCGGGGGGAGTGGATACGCAGTATTTT.

The chain links TRBV6-5 to TRBJ2-3; perhaps TRBD2 as D (6 bases). The CDR3 consists of 15 residues. Germline CDR1 reads MNHEY; CDR2 reads SVGAGI. V lost 0 bases, J lost 5 bases, and 12 bases lay in between. This chain's CDR3 is CASSYSRLARDTQYF. In DNA, the CDR3 is TGTGCCAGCAGTTACTCGAGGCTAGCGAGAGATACGCAGTATTTT.

The sample holds many counts of this clonotype. The J gene is TRBJ2-1, the V gene TRBV29-1; D gene unclear. The V end was cut by 1 base, the J end by 16 bases, with 14 bases between. Germline CDR1 SQVTM, CDR2 ANQGSEA. This CDR3 region has 11 residues. CDR3 bases: TGCAGCGTTGAAGGCGTACCCTCCCGTTTCTTC. Translated, it gives CSVEGVPSRFF.

The chain employs TRBV20-1 and TRBJ2-7, with a possible D match to TRBD2 (7 bases). The length of the CDR3 is 13 residues. V lost 5 bases to trimming and J lost 4 bases, with 15 bases between them. CDR1 and CDR2 (germline): DFQATT, SNEGSKA (reference sequence). The CDR3 loop reads CSAGGGGMYEQYF. The CDR3 region has the DNA TGCAGTGCTGGGGGCGGGGGTATGTACGAGCAGTACTTC.

The V and J genes are TRBV18 and TRBJ1-2; no definite D call. This CDR3 is 14 amino acids long. Per germline, CDR1 KGHSH and CDR2 LQKENI. The V end was cut by 4 bases, the J end by 5 bases, with 14 bases between. The CDR3 here is CASSLSETDYGYTF. CDR3 coding DNA: TGTGCCAGCTCACTCAGCGAGACGGATTATGGCTACACCTTC.

This clonotype showed up just a few times. The chain employs TRBV20-1 and TRBJ2-1; 13 nucleotides agree with TRBD2. CDR1 is DFQATT, CDR2 SNEGSKA, per germline (reference sequence). The length of the CDR3 is 15 residues. With V trimmed by 5 bases and J by 7 bases, 8 bases remained unmatched. The CDR3 loop is CSARTSGRVRNEQFF. CDR3 bases: TGCAGTGCTCGTACTAGCGGGAGGGTTCGGAATGAGCAGTTCTTC.

Written as DNA, the CDR3 is TGTGCCAGCAGCTTAGGGGGGACTAGCGGAAGCAATGAGCAGTTCTTC. It translates to CASSLGGTSGSNEQFF. The chain uses TRBV7-2 and TRBJ2-1, with 11 bases that match TRBD2. The germline gives CDR1 SGHTA, CDR2 FQGNSA. J gave up 6 bases and V 1 base, and 5 bases lay outside the gene matches. The CDR3 length is 16 residues.

This clonotype was seen more than once but under ten times. The chain combines TRBV9 with TRBJ2-3; 8 nucleotides match TRBD2. The V gene end was trimmed by 0 bases and the J gene end by 1 base; junction bases not matched to a gene: 7. This CDR3 comprises 17 residues. From germline, CDR1 is SGDLS and CDR2 YYNGEE. The CDR3 nucleotides are TGTGCCAGCAGCGTAGTGAGCGGGGGATCGGGCACAGATACGCAGTATTTT. Residues: CASSVVSGGSGTDTQYF.

This clonotype was recorded at least ten times. This rearrangement joins TRBV13 to TRBJ2-2; perhaps TRBD2 as D (5 bases). V was shortened by 3 bases and J by 6 bases, with 11 bases between the two germline ends. Germline CDR1 and CDR2: PRHDT and FYEKMQ (reference sequence). This CDR3 has 14 amino acids. CDR3 sequence: CASSFGGRAGELFF. CDR3 bases: TGTGCCAGCAGCTTTGGTGGGAGAGCCGGGGAGCTGTTTTTT.